These 30 T cell receptor beta chains were all obtained from the same sample, sequenced in a study of blood T cell repertoires in COVID-19. TCRdb's copy holds only in-frame clones and misses some; the assay was immunoSEQ multiplex PCR. The top ten clones hold 5.3% of a sample with approximately 300,000 clones, more than 70% of them seen once. Sequences were obtained from PBMCs or T cells enriched from blood (not recorded which). The receptors shown here come from a woman aged 30 to 39 who had recovered from COVID-19.

J is TRBJ2-1 and V is TRBV12-5, with D possibly being TRBD2 (5 bases). The V end was cut by 0 bases, the J end by 10 bases, with 7 bases between. In germline, CDR1 is LGHNT, CDR2 FRNRAP. CDR3 size: 12 residues. The CDR3 DNA is TGTGCTAGTGGTTTGGTAGGGAGAGAGCAGTTCTTC. Its translation: CASGLVGREQFF.

The chain employs TRBV30 and TRBJ2-7; a weak D match, TRBD2 (5 bases). This CDR3 has 14 amino acids. V lost 4 bases and J lost 5, with 18 bases in between. Germline CDR1 GTSNPN, CDR2 SVGIG (reference sequence). The CDR3 region has the DNA TGTGCCTGGACCCTACTAGGAGGAGTAAACGAGCAGTACTTC. Translating gives CAWTLLGGVNEQYF.

This clone turned up a few times. J is TRBJ1-1 and V is TRBV28; 7 nucleotides match TRBD1. This CDR3 spans 15 amino acids. With V trimmed by 5 bases and J by 5 bases, 11 bases remained unmatched. In germline, CDR1 is MDHEN, CDR2 SYDVKM. For the CDR3, the DNA is TGTGCCAGCAGTCCATACGGACAGGATAGAACTGAAGCTTTCTTT. Amino acids: CASSPYGQDRTEAFF.

This chain links TRBV27 with TRBJ2-3, with TRBD2 matching 9 bases. Trimming removed 1 base from V and 6 bases from J; junction bases left unmatched: 5. Germline V CDR1 and CDR2: MNHEY, SMNVEV (reference sequence). This CDR3 has 15 residues. CDR3 in amino acids: CASSLWGGGADTQYF. CDR3 nucleotides: TGTGCCAGCAGTTTATGGGGCGGGGGGGCTGATACGCAGTATTTT.

This clone was seen a handful of times. The V call is TRBV10-3, the J call TRBJ1-1, with D perhaps TRBD1 (6 bases). The CDR3 covers 15 residues. V was shortened by 0 bases and J by 3 bases, with 11 bases between the two germline ends. From germline, CDR1 is ENHRY and CDR2 SYGVKD. CDR3 protein: CAISESRGADTEAFF. CDR3 coding DNA: TGTGCCATCAGTGAGTCCCGGGGGGCGGACACTGAAGCTTTCTTT.

The chain combines TRBV27 with TRBJ2-5, with D possibly being TRBD2 (7 bases). V was clipped by 7 bases and J by 1 base, with 16 bases between them. The CDR3 contains 15 residues. Per germline, CDR1 MNHEY and CDR2 SMNVEV (reference sequence). In DNA, the CDR3 is TGTGCCAGCACTTACCTTGGGGGGGCCCAAGAGACCCAGTACTTC. Its protein product is CASTYLGGAQETQYF.

The V and J genes are TRBV9 and TRBJ1-2, with D tentatively TRBD1 (6 bases). Trimming took off 7 bases at V and 1 base at J, with 17 bases between the two ends. CDR1 and CDR2 (germline): SGDLS, YYNGEE. CDR3 length equals 15 residues. The CDR3, as DNA: TGTGCCAGCGCCCGAAGGGGGGGCATTAACTATGGCTACACCTTC. Residues: CASARRGGINYGYTF.

This chain links TRBV28 with TRBJ1-1, with 9 bases fitting TRBD1. With V trimmed by 6 bases and J by 3 bases, 8 bases remained unmatched. CDR3 length equals 15 residues. Germline lookup yields CDR1 MDHEN and CDR2 SYDVKM. CDR3 bases: TGTGCCAGCAGCGTACCTGGGACAGGGCACACTGAAGCTTTCTTT. Protein product: CASSVPGTGHTEAFF.

J is TRBJ1-1 and V is TRBV7-8; 7 bases agree with TRBD1. The CDR3 has 15 residues. The junction had 4 bases not matched to a gene; V was cut back by 2 bases and J by 1 base. Per the germline V gene, CDR1 is SGHVS and CDR2 is FQNEAQ. CDR3 sequence: CASSLLQGKNTEAFF. CDR3 nucleotide sequence: TGTGCCAGCAGCTTATTACAGGGGAAGAACACTGAAGCTTTCTTT.

The J gene is TRBJ1-6, the V gene TRBV27; unclear D gene. Germline V lookup: CDR1 MNHEY, CDR2 SMNVEV (reference sequence). V lost 6 bases and J 6 bases, leaving 9 bases between the germline ends. The CDR3 sequence is 13 residues long. The CDR3 sequence: CASRTPGNSPLHF. In DNA, the CDR3 is TGTGCCAGCAGGACCCCGGGTAATTCACCCCTCCACTTT.

V usage is TRBV9 and J usage is TRBJ2-3; D is unresolved. The germline gives CDR1 SGDLS, CDR2 YYNGEE. CDR3 length: 14 amino acids. V dropped 4 bases and J dropped 9 bases, with 18 bases sitting between them. The CDR3 spells CASSPPNSPRTQYF. CDR3 bases: TGTGCCAGCAGCCCGCCCAATAGCCCAAGAACGCAGTATTTT.

This chain links TRBV12-3 or TRBV12-4 with TRBJ1-6; D uncertain. The ends were cut back, 6 bases at V and 12 bases at J, with 15 bases in the middle. The CDR3 has 13 residues. CDR3 loop: CASSQSKGGPLHF. The CDR3 region has the DNA TGTGCCAGCAGCCAGTCAAAAGGAGGACCCCTCCACTTT.

This chain connects TRBV10-3 to TRBJ1-2; tentatively, D is TRBD1 (5 bases). CDR1 is ENHRY, CDR2 SYGVKD, per germline. The CDR3 sequence is 11 residues long. The V end lost 11 bases, the J end lost 8 bases, and 15 bases lay between the germline ends. The CDR3 nucleotides are TGTGCCGGGGGAGGATATAACGGCTACACCTTC. It translates to CAGGGYNGYTF.

This chain joins TRBV10-2 and TRBJ1-5, with D perhaps matching TRBD1 (5 bases). V shed 6 bases and J shed 8 bases, with 14 bases lying between them. The CDR3 runs 13 residues. CDR1 and CDR2 from the germline V gene are WSHSY and SAAADI. The CDR3 nucleotides are TGCGCCAGCAGCGGCCACGGGGGTGAGCCCCAGCATTTT. Its protein is CASSGHGGEPQHF.

The genes are TRBV7-9 and TRBJ1-6, with 11 bases matching TRBD1. After removal of 5 bases from V and 4 bases from J, the junction contained 7 bases not matched to a gene. The CDR3 spans 17 residues. The germline gives CDR1 SEHNR, CDR2 FQNEAQ (reference sequence). The DNA of the CDR3 is TGTGCCAGCAGCACCGGCGGACAGGGGGCATATAATTCACCCCTCCACTTT. Amino acids: CASSTGGQGAYNSPLHF. The full variable domain, completed using reference TRBV7-9 and TRBJ1-6, is DTGVSQNPRHKITKRGQNVTFRCDPISEHNRLYWYRQTLGQGPEFLTYFQNEAQLEKSRLLSDRFSAERPKGSFSTLEIQRTEQGDSAMYLCASSTGGQGAYNSPLHFGNGTRLTVT.

The table lists this clone with a few counts. This sequence joins TRBV30 and TRBJ2-1; TRBD1 aligns across 10 bases. This CDR3 region has 16 residues. From germline, CDR1 is GTSNPN and CDR2 SVGIG (reference sequence). With 8 bases clipped from V and 7 bases from J, the junction kept 17 bases outside the gene matches. CDR3 protein: CARMRLGTGEGNEQFF. For the CDR3, the DNA is TGTGCCCGGATGCGGCTCGGGACAGGGGAAGGAAATGAGCAGTTCTTC.

V is TRBV6-5 and J is TRBJ1-6; D might be TRBD1 (5 bases). The germline V and J ends were trimmed by 8 bases and 2 bases, with 13 bases remaining between them. CDR3 length: 15 amino acids. Looked up from germline, CDR1 is MNHEY and CDR2 is SVGAGI. The CDR3 spells CASHKGSAYNSPLHF. As DNA, the CDR3 is TGTGCCAGCCATAAGGGGTCGGCCTATAATTCACCCCTCCACTTT.

The rearrangement joins TRBV5-8 to TRBJ2-1; possibly TRBD1 for D (6 bases). Trimming left V 3 bases short and J 5 bases short, with 21 bases between. The CDR3 has 17 amino acids. Germline lookup yields CDR1 SGHTS and CDR2 YDEGEE. For the CDR3, the DNA is TGTGCCAGCAGCTCGACTCAGGGGTTAGGTGTGGACAATGAGCAGTTCTTC. Translation gives CASSSTQGLGVDNEQFF.

This chain connects TRBV27 to TRBJ1-2; maybe TRBD1 (6 bases). The CDR3 consists of 14 residues. CDR1 and CDR2 (germline): MNHEY, SMNVEV (reference sequence). V was trimmed by 3 bases and J by 7 bases, leaving 15 bases between them. For the CDR3, the DNA is TGTGCCAGCAGTTTTCATCCAGGGGATCGTGGCTACACCTTC. Encoded protein: CASSFHPGDRGYTF.

This sequence joins TRBV10-3 and TRBJ1-6, with D uncertain. Trimming removed 6 bases from V and 5 bases from J, with 14 bases in between. From germline, CDR1 is ENHRY and CDR2 SYGVKD. The length of the CDR3 is 15 residues. The CDR3: CAIRPTDFDNSPLHF. CDR3 coding DNA: TGTGCCATCAGGCCAACAGATTTCGATAATTCACCCCTCCACTTT.

This chain links TRBV11-3 with TRBJ2-7; 8 bases fit TRBD2. Trimming removed 0 bases from V and 3 bases from J; junction bases left unmatched: 4. Germline lookup yields CDR1 SGHNT and CDR2 YENEEA. The CDR3 sequence is 15 residues long. This CDR3 is CASSLESGGVYEQYF. The CDR3 DNA is TGTGCCAGCAGCTTAGAATCGGGGGGGGTCTACGAGCAGTACTTC.

The chain is built from TRBV6-5 and TRBJ1-5; perhaps TRBD1 as D (5 bases). CDR3 length equals 13 residues. V dropped 6 bases and J dropped 5 bases, with 11 bases sitting between them. The germline V gene has CDR1 MNHEY and CDR2 SVGAGI. The CDR3 nucleotides read TGTGCCAGCAGCAAACAGGAGTATCAGCCCCAGCATTTT. The encoded protein is CASSKQEYQPQHF.

The rearrangement uses TRBV5-4 and TRBJ1-5, with TRBD1 identical over 8 bases. J was trimmed by 6 bases and V by 2 bases; bases with no gene match: 4. The CDR3 runs to 14 residues. Germline CDR1 reads SGHNT; CDR2 reads YYREEE (reference sequence). The CDR3 sequence: CASSLQGEGQPQHF. CDR3 nucleotide sequence: TGTGCCAGCAGCTTACAGGGGGAGGGTCAGCCCCAGCATTTT.

The chain recombines TRBV4-1 with TRBJ2-6; the match to TRBD1 covers 9 bases. This CDR3 spans 17 amino acids. Trimming cost V 2 bases and J 1 base; bases outside gene matches: 3. Germline CDR1 reads MGHRA; CDR2 reads YSYEKL. The CDR3 nucleotides are TGCGCCAGCAGCCAAAGCGACAGGGGGTCTGGGGCCAACGTCCTGACTTTC. Translated: CASSQSDRGSGANVLTF.

The rearrangement links TRBV28 to TRBJ1-4; 9 bases fit TRBD1. Germline loops: CDR1 MDHEN, CDR2 SYDVKM. This CDR3 has 13 amino acids. J lost 10 bases, V lost 3 bases, and 3 bases had no gene match. CDR3 protein: CASSLGDRVKLFF. The CDR3 region has the DNA TGTGCCAGCAGTTTGGGGGACAGGGTAAAACTGTTTTTT.

This clone was recorded only once. This chain joins TRBV7-2 and TRBJ1-2, with D possibly being TRBD1 (5 bases). The CDR3 covers 15 residues. Trimming stripped 4 bases from V and 3 bases from J, with 15 bases between. Germline CDR1 and CDR2: SGHTA and FQGNSA. CDR3: CASSSRRKGDYGYTF. The CDR3 bases are TGTGCCAGCAGCTCTAGACGGAAAGGGGACTATGGCTACACCTTC. The full variable domain, its missing parts supplied by reference TRBV7-2 and TRBJ1-2, is GAGVSQSPSNKVTEKGKDVELRCDPISGHTALYWYRQSLGQGLEFLIYFQGNSAPDKSGLPSDRFSAERTGGSVSTLTIQRTQQEDSAVYLCASSSRRKGDYGYTFGSGTRLTVV.

V usage is TRBV5-4 and J usage is TRBJ1-1, with 7 bases that match TRBD1. V dropped 0 bases and J dropped 5; count of bases not matched to a gene: 7. The CDR3 totals 15 residues. Germline loops: CDR1 SGHNT, CDR2 YYREEE (reference sequence). CDR3 sequence: CASSLGTGFGTEAFF. The CDR3 coding sequence is TGTGCCAGCAGCTTGGGGACAGGATTTGGGACTGAAGCTTTCTTT.

V gene TRBV3-1 (or the pseudogene TRBV3-2) combines with J gene TRBJ1-6; D not certain. The CDR3 is 14 residues long. Germline CDR1 reads LGHDT; CDR2 reads YNNKEL (reference sequence). Trimming took 3 bases from V and 10 from J, leaving 13 bases between them. The CDR3 reads CASSQSGSDSPLHF. CDR3 DNA sequence: TGTGCCAGCAGCCAGTCGGGGTCTGACTCACCCCTCCACTTT.

CDR3 coding DNA: TGTGCCAGCGCCATGAATCGGGAAGCTTCACCCCTCCACTTT. It is translated as CASAMNREASPLHF. The chain has TRBV7-8 and TRBJ1-6, with D uncertain. V lost 8 bases to trimming and J lost 9 bases, with 17 bases between them. The CDR3 is made up of 14 amino acids. Germline V gene sequence: CDR1 SGHVS, CDR2 FQNEAQ.

The V call is TRBV4-2, the J call TRBJ2-4; tentatively, D is TRBD1 (6 bases). The ends were cut back, 1 base at V and 0 bases at J, with 10 bases in the middle. Germline CDR1 is LGHNA and CDR2 is YNFKEQ. The CDR3 has 16 amino acids. CDR3 coding DNA: TGTGCCAGCAGCCAAGTAGGCAGGGGAGCCAAAAACATTCAGTACTTC. Encoded protein: CASSQVGRGAKNIQYF.